This T cell receptor beta chain was sequenced for a study of T cells in Graves' hyperthyroidism and ophthalmopathy. CDR3 length: 13 residues. The V gene's germline CDR1 is SGHAT and CDR2 FQNNGV. V lost 8 bases to trimming and J lost 4 bases, with 14 bases between them. Using RNA transcripts as the source, TCR beta CDR3 regions were amplified. Carried out on the TCR CDR3, a first-round RT-PCR used the HTBI primer set. TCRdb reprocessed the multiplex PCR reads via MiXCR and lists one record per CDR3 protein. This repertoire shows some 620,000 distinct CDR3 sequences, 15% to 20% found once; its top ten account for 3.8%. Notes on the study in general: Also found in blood were most expanded thyroid clonotypes above 0.001. Stable hyperthyroidism and ophthalmopathy were separated using 13 V-J signatures.

These patients, aged 18 to 65, had recently diagnosed hyperthyroidism lasting under 2 months. Clinical symptoms, serum thyroxine, TRAb, thyroid ultrasound and orbital computed tomography informed diagnoses. As for this clonotype: The target antigen is unknown. A much larger clone differs by one base, so this may be a read error.

This TCR was sampled from a woman aged 25 to 39 with Graves' hyperthyroidism. The specimen sequenced was blood. J is TRBJ1-2 and V is TRBV11-2, with a tentative D call TRBD1 (6 bases). The CDR3 nucleotides are TGTGCCAGCTCCCAAACAGGGCTCTATGGCTACACCTTC. Protein: CASSQTGLYGYTF.